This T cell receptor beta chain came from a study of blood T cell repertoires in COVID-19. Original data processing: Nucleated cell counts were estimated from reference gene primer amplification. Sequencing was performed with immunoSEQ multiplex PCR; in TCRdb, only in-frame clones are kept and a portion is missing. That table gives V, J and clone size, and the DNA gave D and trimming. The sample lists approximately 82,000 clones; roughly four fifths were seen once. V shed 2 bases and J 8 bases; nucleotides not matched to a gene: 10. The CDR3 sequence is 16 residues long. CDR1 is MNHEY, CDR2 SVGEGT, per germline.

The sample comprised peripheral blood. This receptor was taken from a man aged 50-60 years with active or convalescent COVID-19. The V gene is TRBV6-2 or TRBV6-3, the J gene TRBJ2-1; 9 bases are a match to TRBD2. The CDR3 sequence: CASSYASGVGSDEQFF. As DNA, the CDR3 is TGTGCCAGCAGTTACGCTAGCGGGGTCGGCAGCGATGAGCAGTTCTTC.